The 18 T cell receptor beta chains listed next were all sequenced from one sample in a study of response to subunit inactivated influenza vaccine. One entry per CDR3 protein, called by TCRdb with MiXCR from the RT-PCR reads. This table holds 710,000 or so distinct CDR3 sequences, approximately 15% found once. This sample comprised PBMCs from blood, obtained 11 to 12 days after vaccination. These receptors originate from a man aged 50 to 59 who received an inactivated influenza vaccine.

The chain's CDR3 is CASSQSGQGSGELFF. The CDR3 coding sequence is TGCGCCAGCAGCCAAAGCGGACAGGGCTCCGGGGAGCTGTTTTTT. The chain couples TRBV4-3 to TRBJ2-2, with 8 bases fitting TRBD1. The CDR3 runs 15 residues. Trimming removed 2 bases from V and 6 bases from J; junction bases left unmatched: 5. Germline CDR1 reads LGHNA; CDR2 reads YSLEER.

The chain employs TRBV20-1 and TRBJ2-3, with TRBD1 matching 10 bases. CDR3 length: 16 amino acids. Germline-derived CDR1 and CDR2 are DFQATT and SNEGSKA (reference sequence). The junction had 8 bases not matched to a gene; V was cut back by 3 bases and J by 2 bases. The CDR3 nucleotides are TGCAGTGCTAGGGGGCCGGGACAGGGGCACACAGATACGCAGTATTTT. It specifies CSARGPGQGHTDTQYF.

Only a few counts were recorded for this clonotype. V gene TRBV2 combines with J gene TRBJ2-7; tentative D call: TRBD1 (6 bases). The CDR3 has 13 amino acids. The germline V gene encodes CDR1 SNHLY and CDR2 FYNNEI. V lost 9 bases and J 7 bases, leaving 19 bases between the germline ends. The CDR3 nucleotides are TGTGCCAGGTCTCAGGACAGATCGGGGGAGCAGTACTTC. Encoded protein: CARSQDRSGEQYF.

This clonotype appeared many times. This chain joins TRBV18 and TRBJ2-5, with D unclear. The ends were cut back, 3 bases at V and 1 base at J, with 6 bases in the middle. The CDR3 loop spans 13 amino acids. Per the germline V gene, CDR1 is KGHSH and CDR2 is LQKENI. The DNA of the CDR3 is TGTGCCAGCTCACCGACCATCCAAGAGACCCAGTACTTC. The encoded protein is CASSPTIQETQYF.

The V and J genes are TRBV18 and TRBJ2-7; tentatively, D is TRBD2 (6 bases). V was pared by 3 bases and J by 4 bases, with 16 bases between. The CDR3 runs 15 residues. The germline V gene has CDR1 KGHSH and CDR2 LQKENI. This CDR3 is CASSPRRSGGYEQYF. The CDR3 DNA sequence: TGTGCCAGCTCACCTCGACGATCCGGGGGTTACGAGCAGTACTTC.

J is TRBJ2-7 and V is TRBV6-5; possible D gene TRBD1, 5 bases. CDR3 length: 14 amino acids. Trimming took off 2 bases at V and 0 bases at J, with 8 bases between the two ends. Germline CDR1 reads MNHEY; CDR2 reads SVGAGI. CDR3 residues: CASSYTQGSYEQYF. Written as DNA, the CDR3 is TGTGCCAGCAGTTACACCCAGGGCTCCTACGAGCAGTACTTC.

The chain links TRBV18 to TRBJ2-7; 8 bases fit TRBD1. Per germline, CDR1 KGHSH and CDR2 LQKENI. This CDR3 has 15 residues. V shed 3 bases, J shed 1 base, and the junction held 5 bases outside the gene matches. The CDR3 nucleotides are TGTGCCAGCTCACCCGGACAGGGAATGTCCTACGAGCAGTACTTC. It yields the protein CASSPGQGMSYEQYF. The variable domain in full, with the rest retrieved from reference TRBV18 and TRBJ2-7, is NAGVMQNPRHLVRRRGQEARLRCSPMKGHSHVYWYRQLPEEGLKFMVYLQKENIIDESGMPKERFSAEFPKEGPSILRIQQVVRGDSAAYFCASSPGQGMSYEQYFGPGTRLTVT.

This clonotype was counted only a few times. J is TRBJ2-7 and V is TRBV28, with 7 bases matching TRBD2. CDR3 length: 14 amino acids. Germline CDR1 reads MDHEN; CDR2 reads SYDVKM. With 5 bases clipped from V and 1 base from J, the junction kept 5 bases outside the gene matches. The CDR3 sequence: CASSPTGLSYEQYF. The CDR3 coding sequence is TGTGCCAGCAGTCCCACGGGACTATCCTACGAGCAGTACTTC.

V usage is TRBV25-1 and J usage is TRBJ2-7; no clear D gene. Deletions cut 4 bases from V and 0 bases from J, with 10 bases between. Germline lookup yields CDR1 MGHDK and CDR2 SYGVNS. The CDR3 runs 14 residues. For the CDR3, the DNA is TGTGCCAGCAGTGGGATGCTTAGCTCCTACGAGCAGTACTTC. Protein sequence: CASSGMLSSYEQYF.

This chain links TRBV20-1 with TRBJ2-3, with D possibly TRBD2 on 6 matching bases. Looked up from germline, CDR1 is DFQATT and CDR2 is SNEGSKA (reference sequence). V lost 6 bases and J 1 base, leaving 17 bases between the germline ends. The CDR3 totals 15 residues. The CDR3 DNA reads as TGCAGTGCAAGCCGGGACTTAAAGGGCACAGATACGCAGTATTTT. Translated, it gives CSASRDLKGTDTQYF.

The chain links TRBV7-2 to TRBJ2-3; D is unresolved. Per germline, CDR1 SGHTA and CDR2 FQGNSA. The V end was cut by 1 base, the J end by 8 bases, with 7 bases between. The CDR3 runs to 12 residues. This CDR3 reads CASSLVGLTQYF. Written as DNA, the CDR3 is TGTGCCAGCAGCTTAGTCGGCCTTACGCAGTATTTT.

This chain links TRBV4-3 with TRBJ2-1; D assignment may be TRBD1 or TRBD2 (5 bases each). The germline CDR1 and CDR2 sequences are LGHNA and YSLEER. Trimming stripped 0 bases from V and 7 bases from J, with 13 bases between. The CDR3 totals 15 residues. CDR3 sequence reads: CASSQDWGSMNEQFF. CDR3 in DNA: TGCGCCAGCAGCCAAGATTGGGGGAGCATGAATGAGCAGTTCTTC.

This CDR3 is CASTLAGTRNEQYF. CDR3 coding DNA: TGTGCCAGCACCCTGGCCGGGACTAGAAACGAGCAGTACTTC. This chain links TRBV6-1 with TRBJ2-7, with TRBD2 identical over 8 bases. Germline CDR1 is MNHNS and CDR2 is SASEGT. Trimming removed 7 bases from V and 5 bases from J; junction bases left unmatched: 10. This CDR3 comprises 14 residues.

The chain is built from TRBV25-1 and TRBJ2-5, with TRBD1 matching 7 bases. Germline values: CDR1 MGHDK, CDR2 SYGVNS. Losses at the gene ends were 10 bases for V and 3 bases for J; bases not matched to a gene: 5. This CDR3 comprises 12 residues. CDR3: CATQGEKETQYF. The CDR3 DNA sequence: TGTGCCACCCAGGGGGAGAAAGAGACCCAGTACTTC.

The chain has TRBV27 and TRBJ2-7, with TRBD1 matching 7 bases. Trimming cost V 2 bases and J 0 bases; bases outside gene matches: 4. This CDR3 has 15 amino acids. Germline-derived CDR1 and CDR2 are MNHEY and SMNVEV (reference sequence). The CDR3 DNA reads as TGTGCCAGCAGTTTAACACAGGGGCACTCCTACGAGCAGTACTTC. It specifies CASSLTQGHSYEQYF.

The chain links TRBV7-3 to TRBJ2-3; D is unresolved. The CDR3 length is 15 residues. Germline lookup yields CDR1 SGHTA and CDR2 FQGTGA. V lost 4 bases to trimming and J lost 0 bases, with 11 bases between them. This chain's CDR3 is CASSSQTLSTDTQYF. The CDR3 region has the DNA TGTGCCAGCAGCTCCCAGACCCTCAGCACAGATACGCAGTATTTT.

The V and J genes are TRBV9 and TRBJ2-5, with 11 bases lining up with TRBD1. The length of the CDR3 is 15 residues. The V and J ends lost 4 bases and 4 bases, in that order; junction bases with no gene match: 6. Germline V CDR1 and CDR2: SGDLS, YYNGEE. The CDR3 DNA sequence: TGTGCCAGCAGCTATGGACAGGGGGCCTTAGAGACCCAGTACTTC. The encoded protein is CASSYGQGALETQYF.

V is TRBV4-3 and J is TRBJ2-2, with 8 bases that match TRBD1. This CDR3 contains 17 residues. Germline V gene lookup returns CDR1 LGHNA and CDR2 YSLEER. The ends lost 0 bases at V and 5 bases at J; junction bases unmatched: 8. The CDR3 sequence is CASSQDFPQGATGELFF. Written as DNA, the CDR3 is TGCGCCAGCAGCCAAGACTTTCCGCAGGGGGCTACCGGGGAGCTGTTTTTT.